The rows below give T cell receptor beta chains drawn from one sample of a study of naive and memory T cell subsets. Each CDR3 protein is one row after TCRdb ran MiXCR on the UMI-ligation and nested PCR reads. The sample comprises 140,000 to 150,000 distinct CDR3 sequences, 15% to 20% of which are singletons, and roughly 0.13% rests with the top ten. The sequencing input was naive CD4+ T cells from blood. These receptor sequences come from a human donor in good health. CDR3s include the opening cysteine and the closing phenylalanine or tryptophan. The D gene is left open where the match is weak. Part of the rows lack a size; the others show once, few, many or a class for expanded clones.

V	size	D	length	J	DNA	CDR3
TRBV7-2	.	.	12	TRBJ1-2	TGTGCCAGCAGCCCAAGGGCCTATGGCTACACCTTC	CASSPRAYGYTF
TRBV6-1	few	.	13	TRBJ2-5	TGTGCCAGCAGATTAGCGGTCCAAGAGACCCAGTACTTC	CASRLAVQETQYF
TRBV5-1	few	TRBD1	16	TRBJ1-6	TGCGCCAGCAGCCCACAGACAGGGTATGAAGGTTCACCCCTCCACTTT	CASSPQTGYEGSPLHF
TRBV2	.	.	14	TRBJ2-5	TGTGCCAGCAGTTCACATGGGCAGCAAGAGACCCAGTACTTC	CASSSHGQQETQYF
TRBV3-1	many	TRBD1	17	TRBJ1-5	TGTGCCAGCAGCCACACCGGGACAGGGGCGTTGCGGCAGCCCCAGCATTTT	CASSHTGTGALRQPQHF
TRBV4-1	few	.	12	TRBJ1-1	TGCGCCAGCAGCCAAGAAGGAGACGAAGCCTTCTTT	CASSQEGDEAFF
TRBV12-3/TRBV12-4	many	.	13	TRBJ2-5	TGTGCCAGCAGTTTGCACGGCCAAGAGACCCAGTACTTC	CASSLHGQETQYF
TRBV28	.	.	13	TRBJ2-7	TGTGCCAGCAGTCGGCCCGAGACCTACGAGCAGTACTTC	CASSRPETYEQYF
TRBV7-9	few	.	14	TRBJ1-1	TGTGCCAGCAGCTTATTGGACACGAACACTGAAGCTTTCTTT	CASSLLDTNTEAFF
TRBV30	.	.	14	TRBJ1-1	TGTGCCTGGAGGGGTCCAAACTTCTCGGCTGAAGCTTTCTTT	CAWRGPNFSAEAFF
TRBV12-3/TRBV12-4	.	.	12	TRBJ1-5	TGTGCCAGCAGGGGAGAGGGCCAGCCCCAGCATTTT	CASRGEGQPQHF
TRBV7-2	many	.	16	TRBJ2-3	TGTGCCAGCAGCTTAATTCGACAGGGAGGAAACAGTACGCAGTATTTT	CASSLIRQGGNSTQYF
TRBV18	few	.	18	TRBJ2-4	TGTGCCAGCTCACCCCAACTCCGGACAGACATAGCCAAAAACATTCAGTACTTC	CASSPQLRTDIAKNIQYF
TRBV28	many	TRBD2	19	TRBJ2-3	TGTGCCAGCAGTACTCCGGGACTAGCGGGAGGGCCATGGGGTGATACGCAGTATTTT	CASSTPGLAGGPWGDTQYF
TRBV7-2	few	TRBD1	19	TRBJ2-6	TGTGCCAGCAGCTTACGGCCGTCAGGGGGATCGTCTGGGGCCAACGTCCTGACTTTC	CASSLRPSGGSSGANVLTF
TRBV18	.	TRBD1	14	TRBJ1-1	TGTGCCAGCTCACCGGACAGGGAGGGCACTGAAGCTTTCTTT	CASSPDREGTEAFF
TRBV3-1	few	TRBD2	17	TRBJ2-3	TGTGCCAGCAGCCCACTTGGGGCTAGCGGTGGCACAGATACGCAGTATTTT	CASSPLGASGGTDTQYF
TRBV12-3/TRBV12-4	few	.	16	TRBJ2-4	TGTGCCAGCAGATCAAGGGAGGGGGCGGCCAAAAACATTCAGTACTTC	CASRSREGAAKNIQYF
TRBV5-1	few	.	13	TRBJ2-2	TGCGCCAGCGCGAGAGATAACACCGGGGAGCTGTTTTTT	CASARDNTGELFF
TRBV21-1	.	.	12	TRBJ2-1	TGTGCCAGCAGCAATTGGGGAAATGAGCAGTTCTTC	CASSNWGNEQFF
TRBV5-1	once	.	14	TRBJ2-3	TGCGCCAGCAGCTTGGTTCCCGGTGCAGATACGCAGTATTTT	CASSLVPGADTQYF
TRBV20-1	many	.	15	TRBJ2-7	TGCAGTGCTAGAGATCTTAAGGGGCCGCCGGGAGAGCAGTACTTC	CSARDLKGPPGEQYF
TRBV18	once	.	14	TRBJ2-2	TGTGCCAGCTCACCATCTCCGGGTGGCGGGGAGCTGTTTTTT	CASSPSPGGGELFF
TRBV18	few	TRBD1	14	TRBJ2-7	TGTGCCAGCTCACCATTTGACAGGGACTACGAGCAGTACTTC	CASSPFDRDYEQYF
TRBV24-1	many	.	15	TRBJ2-3	TGTGCCACCAGTGATCAAAGCCGGAGATACGATACGCAGTATTTT	CATSDQSRRYDTQYF
TRBV18	many	.	14	TRBJ1-1	TGTGCCAGCTCACCACCTGGACAGAACACTGAAGCTTTCTTT	CASSPPGQNTEAFF
TRBV30	few	.	11	TRBJ2-7	TGTGCCTGGAGAAGAGGGGGCGAGCAGTACTTC	CAWRRGGEQYF
TRBV28	.	.	18	TRBJ2-3	TGTGCCAGCAGTTCCAGATCCAGCGGGCAACGGCGCACAGATACGCAGTATTTT	CASSSRSSGQRRTDTQYF
TRBV27	few	TRBD2	16	TRBJ2-2	TGTGCCAGCAAGATCCAAGCGGGAGCTAGGGCCGGGGAGCTGTTTTTT	CASKIQAGARAGELFF
TRBV20-1	.	.	13	TRBJ2-5	TGCAGTGCTGGCGCCCGAATACAAGAGACCCAGTACTTC	CSAGARIQETQYF
TRBV3-1	few	TRBD1	14	TRBJ1-1	TGTGCCAGCAGCCAAGCAGGGGGAGGAACTGAAGCTTTCTTT	CASSQAGGGTEAFF
TRBV5-1	.	TRBD1	15	TRBJ2-7	TGCGCCAGCAGCTTGGGAGGGGGCGAGTCCTACGAGCAGTACTTC	CASSLGGGESYEQYF
TRBV19	few	.	15	TRBJ2-6	TGTGCCAGTGTACAAGGCTCAGCTGGGGCCAACGTCCTGACTTTC	CASVQGSAGANVLTF
TRBV7-2	.	TRBD2	16	TRBJ2-1	TGTGCCAGCAGCAAAACCGGGACTAGCGGGATCCATGAGCAGTTCTTC	CASSKTGTSGIHEQFF
TRBV23-1	.	.	14	TRBJ1-1	TGCGCCAGCAGCACGGACAGCCTGAACACTGAAGCTTTCTTT	CASSTDSLNTEAFF
TRBV6-1	few	.	16	TRBJ1-3	TGTGCCAGCAGTGAAGGACACACTGGGCTCGGAAACACCATATATTTT	CASSEGHTGLGNTIYF
TRBV20-1	.	TRBD2	17	TRBJ2-3	TGCAGTGCTAGAGCCACTAGCGGTCGGCCTGCCACAGATACGCAGTATTTT	CSARATSGRPATDTQYF
TRBV20-1	.	TRBD2	14	TRBJ2-7	TGCAGTGCTAGTCCGGCTAGCGGTACCTACGAGCAGTACTTC	CSASPASGTYEQYF
TRBV5-1	.	.	13	TRBJ2-5	TGCGCCAGCAGCTCCGGAGACGGAGAGACCCAGTACTTC	CASSSGDGETQYF
TRBV19	few	TRBD1	14	TRBJ2-7	TGTGCCAGTGGGCAGGGGGCCACCCCCTACGAGCAGTACTTC	CASGQGATPYEQYF
TRBV6-2/TRBV6-3	.	TRBD1	15	TRBJ2-7	TGTGCCAGCAGCCGAGACAGGGGGTTCTCCTACGAGCAGTACTTC	CASSRDRGFSYEQYF
TRBV29-1	.	TRBD2	14	TRBJ2-2	TGCAGCGTTGTGGCTAGCGGGAGCCCCGGGGAGCTGTTTTTT	CSVVASGSPGELFF
TRBV7-9	.	.	16	TRBJ2-3	TGTGCCAGCAGCTTAGCAGGGGCCACTAGCACAGATACGCAGTATTTT	CASSLAGATSTDTQYF
TRBV18	many	.	15	TRBJ2-7	TGTGCCAGCTCACCCAGCTTGGCAGGGACCTACGAGCAGTACTTC	CASSPSLAGTYEQYF
TRBV30	.	.	17	TRBJ1-5	TGTGCCTGGAGTGGAACAGGACAGATCTATAGCAATCAGCCCCAGCATTTT	CAWSGTGQIYSNQPQHF
TRBV10-3	few	TRBD1	15	TRBJ1-2	TGTGCCATCAGTGAGAGGGGACAGGGGGGCTATGGCTACACCTTC	CAISERGQGGYGYTF